Listed below are T cell receptor beta chains from one sample, sequenced in a study of cytomegalovirus exposure and HLA in healthy donors. Profiling relied on immunoSEQ multiplex PCR, and the TCRdb table lists in-frame clones only, not all of them. The sample lists some 96,000 clones; under 65% were seen once. The sequenced sample was PBMCs. These receptors were collected from a man aged 55 to 70 in good health and CMV-seronegative. Each CDR3 is given without its conserved first and last residue. The order of the fields is CDR3 length, J gene, V gene, clone size, CDR3 protein. Expanded clones are given a class, and other clones once, few, many or no size at all.

15 TRBJ2-4 TRBV6-1 few ASSEFPTSGSWNIQY
12 TRBJ2-1 TRBV2 . ASHGQRGYNEQF
15 TRBJ2-2 TRBV7-3 . ASRAGTTGGNTGELF
12 TRBJ2-7 TRBV6-1 . ASIAPGSSYEQY
12 TRBJ1-1 TRBV6-5 . ASSSGQLNTEAF
16 TRBJ2-3 TRBV29-1 . SVVGTGGDGILLDTQY
12 TRBJ2-3 TRBV28 . ASSPPGLGDTQY
13 TRBJ2-1 TRBV10-1 . ASSETSGGVHEQF
11 TRBJ2-5 TRBV5-1 . ASSLGGRETQY
14 TRBJ2-1 TRBV6-6 . ASSYQGTSGVDEQF
15 TRBJ2-7 TRBV9 . ASSKISRAGIAYEQY
12 TRBJ2-5 TRBV5-1 . ASSWQGLQETQY
10 TRBJ2-3 TRBV2 . ASSTMTDTQY
12 TRBJ2-5 TRBV6-5 . ATHLPGQQETQY
11 TRBJ2-6 TRBV27 . ASRYTGANVLT
12 TRBJ1-1 TRBV2 . ASIPDSMNTEAF
12 TRBJ1-6 TRBV19 . ASSTQGRGSPLH
13 TRBJ2-2 TRBV18 . ASSPQGTNTGELF
14 TRBJ2-1 TRBV7-2 . ASRPAEGARRDEQF
10 TRBJ2-3 TRBV9 . ASSPRLDTQY
11 TRBJ2-2 TRBV9 few ASSAQVAGELF
13 TRBJ1-4 TRBV6-1 . ASSGLRGEGEKLF
10 TRBJ1-2 TRBV7-9 once ASRDFSYGYT
16 TRBJ2-2 TRBV5-1 . ASSTSPGTGEITGELF
11 TRBJ1-1 TRBV30 . AWTLSLSTEAF
14 TRBJ1-6 TRBV28 few ASSYNLQGSYSPLH
11 TRBJ1-6 TRBV19 few ASSGTGDSPLH
11 TRBJ2-5 TRBV10-1 . ASSESDTVAQY
14 TRBJ2-5 TRBV6-1 few ASSGSLAGPPMTQY
11 TRBJ1-2 TRBV27 . ASRTGGGYGYT
14 TRBJ2-3 TRBV9 . ASSVGTSSFTDTQY
14 TRBJ2-7 TRBV7-9 . ASSELWTGSFSEQY
13 TRBJ1-2 TRBV5-4 . ASSLNTANVYGYT
12 TRBJ1-5 TRBV6-5 few ASSESGGGQPQH
12 TRBJ1-1 TRBV7-3 . ASSFDRVPDEAF
13 TRBJ2-3 TRBV7-3 . ASSSVSGDTDTQY
13 TRBJ2-2 TRBV2 . ASMRVQQNTGELF
14 TRBJ2-1 TRBV10-3 . AISESSGLAGHEQF